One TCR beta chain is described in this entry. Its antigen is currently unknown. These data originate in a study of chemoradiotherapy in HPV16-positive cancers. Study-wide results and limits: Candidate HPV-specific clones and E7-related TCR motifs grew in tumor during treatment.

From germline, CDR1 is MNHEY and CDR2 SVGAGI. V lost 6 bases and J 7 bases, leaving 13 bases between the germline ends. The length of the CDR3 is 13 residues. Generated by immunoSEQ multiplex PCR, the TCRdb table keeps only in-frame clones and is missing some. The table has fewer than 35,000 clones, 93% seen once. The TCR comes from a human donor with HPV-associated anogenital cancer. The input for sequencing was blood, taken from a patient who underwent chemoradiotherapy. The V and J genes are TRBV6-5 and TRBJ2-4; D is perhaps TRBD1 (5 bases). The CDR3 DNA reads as TGTGCCAGCAGAAGACAGATGGGGAACATTCAGTACTTC. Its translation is CASRRQMGNIQYF.